The rows below give T cell receptor beta chains drawn from one sample of a study of blood T cells in healthy people across ages. In TCRdb, the 5' RACE reads were re-called with MiXCR into one record per CDR3 protein. The data hold 600,000 or so distinct CDR3 sequences, with around a fifth observed a single time. The material sequenced was blood. All receptors come from a man between 65 and 80 years old in good health. The CDR3 runs from the conserved cysteine through the conserved F or W. A D gene is named only where the DNA matches it firmly. The size of a clone is reported for some rows only, either as once, few or many, or as a class for expanded clones.

size: few
V: TRBV28
D: TRBD1
J: TRBJ1-4
DNA: TGTGCCAGCACAACAGGGGCTAATGAAAAACTGTTTTTT
CDR3: CASTTGANEKLFF

size: few
V: TRBV19
D: NA
J: TRBJ2-7
DNA: TGTGCCAGTAGGGTCGGCTACGAGCAGTACTTC
CDR3: CASRVGYEQYF

size: NA
V: TRBV7-2
D: NA
J: TRBJ1-2
DNA: TGTGCCAGCAGCTTAGCTCCGGGACGCCGGAGAGGCTACACCTTC
CDR3: CASSLAPGRRRGYTF

size: once
V: TRBV4-1
D: NA
J: TRBJ2-3
DNA: TGCGCCAGCAGCCGAGCAGGCACAGATACGCAGTATTTT
CDR3: CASSRAGTDTQYF

size: few
V: TRBV4-1
D: NA
J: TRBJ2-7
DNA: TGCGCCAGCAGCCGGGTAGGAGCGCACGAGCAGTACTTC
CDR3: CASSRVGAHEQYF

size: few
V: TRBV28
D: NA
J: TRBJ2-1
DNA: TGTGCCAGCAAAGGACCGGCTTCCTACAATGAGCAGTTCTTC
CDR3: CASKGPASYNEQFF

size: NA
V: TRBV18
D: NA
J: TRBJ2-5
DNA: TGTGCCAGCTCACCAATGATTCGGCAAGAGACCCAGTACTTC
CDR3: CASSPMIRQETQYF

size: many
V: TRBV5-1
D: TRBD1
J: TRBJ2-2
DNA: TGCGCCAGCAGCTTCGGACAGGGTTCCGGGGAGCTGTTTTTT
CDR3: CASSFGQGSGELFF

size: NA
V: TRBV5-1
D: TRBD1
J: TRBJ2-5
DNA: TGCGCCAGCAGCTTGGAAGGGACAGGGAGAGCAGAGACCCAGTACTTC
CDR3: CASSLEGTGRAETQYF

size: NA
V: TRBV5-1
D: NA
J: TRBJ1-2
DNA: TGCGCCAGCAGCTTGGGGGCGGTATCCTCTAACTATGGCTACACCTTC
CDR3: CASSLGAVSSNYGYTF